At least ten counts were recorded for the clone carrying this T cell receptor beta chain. The antigen remains undetermined. Researchers took RNA transcripts and amplified the TCR beta CDR3 regions from them. HTBI primers were used for first-round RT-PCR of the TCR CDR3. Via MiXCR, TCRdb re-called the multiplex PCR reads, giving one row per CDR3 protein. The sample lists roughly 500,000 distinct CDR3 sequences, approximately 15% seen once, with roughly 5.7% in the top ten. Diagnostic assessment was based on clinical symptoms, serum thyroxine and TRAb, thyroid ultrasound and orbital computed tomography. PBMCs stemmed from around 9.3 ml fresh peripheral blood. The sample originates from a study of T cells in Graves' hyperthyroidism and ophthalmopathy. Regarding the study as a whole: The blood repertoire included most of the expanded thyroid clonotypes above 0.001. Using 13 V-J features, a model discriminated ophthalmopathy from stable hyperthyroidism.

The CDR3 extends over 18 amino acids. The germline V gene has CDR1 SQVTM and CDR2 ANQGSEA. Source material: blood. The rearrangement links TRBV29-1 to TRBJ2-1; 13 nucleotides agree with TRBD2. The receptor was derived from a woman aged 25 to 39 with Graves' hyperthyroidism that later progressed to Graves' ophthalmopathy. CDR3 region: CPRFGTSGIQRSYNEQFF. The DNA of the CDR3 is TGCCCCCGTTTTGGGACTAGCGGGATCCAGCGCTCCTACAATGAGCAGTTCTTC.